This is a list of T cell receptor beta chains from one sample in a study of T cell responses to AZD1222 COVID-19 vaccine. Sequenced by immunoSEQ multiplex PCR; TCRdb stores in-frame clones only, minus some. Of some 170,000 clones in the sample, 88% were seen once. The starting material was peripheral blood, obtained 28 days after the second AZD1222 dose. These receptors were obtained from an adult who received the AZD1222 COVID-19 vaccine. Each CDR3 is given with its conserved first and last residue.

TRBV7-9	TRBJ1-2	CASSSTFNYGYTF
TRBV2	TRBJ1-5	CASSEDTQPQHF
TRBV6-5	TRBJ1-2	CASKKEGGYGYTF
TRBV5-8	TRBJ1-1	CASSLGSRPGAMNTEAFF
TRBV6-2/TRBV6-3	TRBJ1-1	CASRYMGGSGTEAFF
TRBV3-1/TRBV3-2	TRBJ2-7	CASSHRNEQYF
TRBV6-6	TRBJ2-7	CASTLGQGMSSYEQYF
TRBV20-1	TRBJ1-1	CSASKSGVGTEAFF
TRBV30	TRBJ1-2	CAWSPPGRVDNYGYTF
TRBV7-9	TRBJ1-1	CASSLTRGTTEAFF
TRBV11-2	TRBJ1-1	CASSLGAVEAFF
TRBV20-1	TRBJ1-1	CSASLGVGTEAFF
TRBV29-1	TRBJ2-7	CSALLGMSIEQYF
TRBV5-5	TRBJ1-1	CASSLWGGWAFF
TRBV4-3	TRBJ1-2	CASSQKGGTSFSYTF
TRBV30	TRBJ1-6	CAWGDGGGSYNSPLHF
TRBV30	TRBJ1-1	CAWSVQGWTEAFF
TRBV4-1	TRBJ2-3	CASSQDLGSRTDTQYF
TRBV6-5	TRBJ1-6	CASNIGGSAPLHF
TRBV30	TRBJ1-4	CAWTTGTGVRFF
TRBV19	TRBJ1-6	CASMGGVTLHF
TRBV12-3/TRBV12-4	TRBJ1-6	CASSLAQSPLHF
TRBV6-5	TRBJ1-2	CASTSYSGGNYGYTF
TRBV2	TRBJ1-2	CASSNRAHGYTF
TRBV27	TRBJ2-3	CASSLMGTDTQYF
TRBV3-1/TRBV3-2	TRBJ2-2	CASSQGLTSGTGELFF
TRBV30	TRBJ1-2	CAWSLYYGYTF
TRBV5-1	TRBJ2-5	CASSLSGKAQETQYF
TRBV27	TRBJ2-7	CASSLVWGSGYEQYF
TRBV5-4	TRBJ1-1	CASRSAHRQPEAFF
TRBV29-1	TRBJ2-3	CSVEKTGGFVADTQYF
TRBV27	TRBJ2-1	CASIKISGTGEDNEQFF
TRBV4-1	TRBJ2-2	CASSQEGRQGTGELFF
TRBV29-1	TRBJ2-1	CSIMEGSYNEQFF
TRBV27	TRBJ2-5	CASSLGRDRPKFGETQYF
TRBV5-6	TRBJ2-7	CASSSTTIGYEQYF
TRBV19	TRBJ1-2	CASSMGQGQYGYTF
TRBV12-5	TRBJ1-3	CASGLDPGQGNTIYF
TRBV5-4	TRBJ1-1	CASSSGQPNTEAFF
TRBV5-5	TRBJ1-3	CASSLRDSLGNTIYF
TRBV11-2	TRBJ2-1	CASSLLLAGGSSSYNEQFF
TRBV12-3/TRBV12-4	TRBJ1-1	CASSPTGLTEAFF
TRBV27	TRBJ2-7	CASSLLGGSSYEQYF
TRBV29-1	TRBJ1-2	CSVPLRGSSGYTF
TRBV6-5	TRBJ1-2	CASSRQRTFNYGYTF
TRBV18	TRBJ2-7	CASSPISGGNYEQYF
TRBV3-1/TRBV3-2	TRBJ1-6	CASLGQVDFFSGRDFGYNSPLHF
TRBV9	TRBJ1-6	CASSPWIGQDNSPLHF
TRBV7-2	TRBJ1-2	CASSDALYYGYTF
TRBV12-3/TRBV12-4	TRBJ2-1	CASSLPHGEQFF
TRBV30	TRBJ1-1	CACCGGHTEAFF
TRBV7-2	TRBJ1-5	CASSVRGNQPQHF